This TCR beta chain was recovered during a study of T cells in localized non-small cell lung cancer. CDR3 size: 15 residues. The trim removed 0 bases at V and 10 bases at J, leaving 7 bases unmatched. Looked up from germline, CDR1 is SGHRS and CDR2 is YFSETQ. As regards this clone: No antigen is known for it.

Study results and caveats: The study found T cell clonality highest in uninvolved adjacent lung, above tumor.

Measured with immunoSEQ multiplex PCR; TCRdb has only the in-frame clones, and not every one. The sample lists approximately 11,000 clones; less than 35% were seen once. The origin of this receptor is a man aged 35-75 years with stage I lung adenocarcinoma. V gene TRBV5-1 combines with J gene TRBJ1-6, with 7 positions matching TRBD1. The source material was lung tumor tissue, sampled before any cancer treatment. The CDR3 spells CASSLAVRGESPLHF. In DNA form, the CDR3 reads TGCGCCAGCAGCTTGGCGGTCAGGGGGGAGTCACCCCTCCACTTT.